This is a list of T cell receptor beta chains from one sample in a study of blood T cells in healthy people across ages. TCRdb re-derived calls from the 5' RACE reads in MiXCR, one entry per CDR3 protein. The sample lists some 880,000 distinct CDR3 sequences; about 34% were seen once. The specimen sequenced was blood. These receptor sequences come from a young man in good health. CDR3s include the opening cysteine and the closing phenylalanine or tryptophan. A D gene is named only where the DNA matches it firmly. A clone size is listed for some rows: how often the clone was seen (once, few, many), or a class if it is expanded.

v_gene	j_gene	abundance	d_gene	CDR3nt	CDR3aa
TRBV7-2	TRBJ2-7	.	.	TGTGCCAGCAGCTTAGCGGTGGGGGACTTCGAGCAGTACTTC	CASSLAVGDFEQYF
TRBV7-2	TRBJ1-2	.	.	TGTGCCAGCAGCTTAGAGATGCCAGAACCTAACTATGGCTACACCTTC	CASSLEMPEPNYGYTF
TRBV3-1	TRBJ2-1	.	.	TGTGCCAGCAGCCAAGCGCGGTCTAGACTTTACAATGAGCAGTTCTTC	CASSQARSRLYNEQFF
TRBV2	TRBJ2-3	few	TRBD1	TGTGCCAGCAGTGGGCAGGGACAGGAGGATACGCAGTATTTT	CASSGQGQEDTQYF
TRBV13	TRBJ2-1	.	TRBD2	TGTGCCAGCAGCTCTTCGCGGCGGGGGTTCCAAGAGACCCAGTTCTTC	CASSSSRRGFQETQFF
TRBV5-5	TRBJ1-5	.	.	TGTGCCGGCAGCGCGGGTAACCTCGGGGAGCGGCCCCAGCATTTT	CAGSAGNLGERPQHF
TRBV4-2	TRBJ2-3	.	.	TGTGCCAGCAGCTCGAGGGGGCGGGGGGCAACAGATACGCAGTATTTT	CASSSRGRGATDTQYF
TRBV6-6	TRBJ1-5	.	.	TGTGCCAGCGGGAGACAGCCCCAGCATTTT	CASGRQPQHF
TRBV6-2/TRBV6-3	TRBJ1-1	few	TRBD1	TGTGCCAGCACCTTGAGACCCGGGACAGGGGGCATGTCTTTCTTT	CASTLRPGTGGMSFF
TRBV5-5	TRBJ1-1	.	.	TGTGCCAGCAGCTCGATGACTCCAAGGAACACTGAAGCTTTCTTT	CASSSMTPRNTEAFF
TRBV6-6	TRBJ1-5	.	TRBD1	TGTGCCAGCAGTTACAACAGGGGGTCCTTTAGCAATCAGCCCCAGCATTTT	CASSYNRGSFSNQPQHF
TRBV14	TRBJ2-4	.	TRBD2	TGTGCCAGCAGCCAATCCCCGGGACTAGCGGACATTCAGTACTTC	CASSQSPGLADIQYF
TRBV6-6	TRBJ2-7	few	.	TGTGCCAGCAGTTATGGGAAGGGCAGCTCCTACGAGCAGTACTTC	CASSYGKGSSYEQYF
TRBV10-3	TRBJ2-3	.	TRBD1	TGTGCCATCAGCGAGAGGGGGCGGACAGATACGCAGTATTTT	CAISERGRTDTQYF
TRBV24-1	TRBJ1-1	few	TRBD1	TGTGCCACCAGCACCCCGGGACAGGGTGGGTACACTGAAGCTTTCTTT	CATSTPGQGGYTEAFF
TRBV2	TRBJ1-2	few	TRBD1	TGTGCCAGCGACCCACAGGGGGGGAGTGGCTACACCTTC	CASDPQGGSGYTF
TRBV12-3/TRBV12-4	TRBJ1-4	.	.	TGTGCCAGCAGTTTTGCGAACAGGGTAGACGAAAAACTGTTTTTT	CASSFANRVDEKLFF
TRBV4-3	TRBJ1-2	.	.	TGCGCCAGCAGCCGTGCCTCGGGGCTGAGTGGGGGCTACACCTTC	CASSRASGLSGGYTF
TRBV5-1	TRBJ1-2	.	TRBD1	TGTGCCAGCAGCTTAGATGAGGGGGCCTCGGGCTACACCTTC	CASSLDEGASGYTF
TRBV4-3	TRBJ2-4	.	.	TGCGCCAGCAGCCAAGATTGGGGGGGCCAACGTTTTCCCAAAAACATTCAGTACTTC	CASSQDWGGQRFPKNIQYF
TRBV21-1	TRBJ1-2	few	.	TGTGCCAGCAGCTTGTGGGACACCGGTCTTACCTACACCTTC	CASSLWDTGLTYTF
TRBV7-2	TRBJ2-7	.	.	TGTGCCAGCAGCTTTACACAGAGCTCCTACAATGAGCAGTACTTC	CASSFTQSSYNEQYF
TRBV10-3	TRBJ1-2	many	TRBD1	TGTGCCATCAGTGAGACAGGGGGGCACCAAGCTAACTATGGCTACACCTTC	CAISETGGHQANYGYTF
TRBV4-3	TRBJ1-2	.	.	TGCGCCAGCAGCCGGGTGGGCAGGGAGGAGGCTAACTATGGCTACACCTTC	CASSRVGREEANYGYTF
TRBV7-2	TRBJ2-5	.	.	TGTGCCAGCAGCTCGATGAAAAACCAAGAGACCCAGTACTTC	CASSSMKNQETQYF
TRBV6-2/TRBV6-3	TRBJ2-1	.	TRBD2	TGTGCCAGCAGTACGACCAGCGGGGTGCACTACAATGAGCAGTTCTTC	CASSTTSGVHYNEQFF
TRBV20-1	TRBJ2-4	few	.	TGCAGTGCTAGAGCCTTCGTAGAGGTTAACATTCAGTACTTC	CSARAFVEVNIQYF
TRBV4-2	TRBJ1-4	many	.	TGTGCCAGCAGCCAAGGGTTCGGGAGTGAAAATGAAAAACTGTTTTTT	CASSQGFGSENEKLFF
TRBV6-5	TRBJ1-2	.	.	TGTGCCAGCAGTTCCGGGCCCTCACCCAGGGACTACACCTTC	CASSSGPSPRDYTF
TRBV7-2	TRBJ2-5	.	.	TGTGCCAGCAGCTCAAGAGGTCCGCGGACAGAGTACAATGAGCAGTACTTC	CASSSRGPRTEYNEQYF
TRBV12-3/TRBV12-4	TRBJ2-1	few	.	TGTGCCAGCAGTTTAAGTAGGCCCCTCGATGAGCAGTTCTTC	CASSLSRPLDEQFF
TRBV6-5	TRBJ1-2	many	TRBD1	TGTGCCAGCAGCACCCTCCCGGGACAGGGAGGTGGCTACACCTTC	CASSTLPGQGGGYTF
TRBV7-9	TRBJ2-1	.	TRBD1	TGTGCCAGCAGACGAACAGGGGTCGTAGGACAAGAGACCCAGTTCTTC	CASRRTGVVGQETQFF
TRBV20-1	TRBJ2-5	many	.	TGCAGTGCTCCATTCGCCGGCGGTTATCTAGAGACCCAGTACTTC	CSAPFAGGYLETQYF
TRBV4-2	TRBJ1-1	many	.	TGTGCCAGCAGCCAAGATCCGGGACAACTGAACACTGAAGCTTTCTTT	CASSQDPGQLNTEAFF
TRBV5-1	TRBJ2-3	few	.	TGCGCCAGCAGCGTGGTAGTGGGGAACACAGATACGCAGTATTTT	CASSVVVGNTDTQYF